The rows below give T cell receptor beta chains drawn from one sample of a study of CD8+CD57+ T cells in acquired aplastic anemia. TCRdb reprocessed the reads via MiXCR and lists one record per CDR3 protein. The sample lists roughly 150,000 distinct CDR3 sequences; 40% to 50% were seen once. The sequenced sample consisted of sorted CD4+, CD8+, or CD8+CD57+ T cells (not recorded which) from PBMCs. The receptors stem from a human donor with aplastic anemia. Each CDR3 is given with its conserved first and last residue. D genes are given only for firm matches. Only some rows state a clone size, as once, few, many or a class for expanded clones.

j_call v_call d_call clone_size cdr3_nt cdr3_aa
TRBJ1-6 TRBV7-9 - - TGTGCCAGCAGCCGAAACCGGGACCGAGGTTCACCCCTCCACTTT CASSRNRDRGSPLHF
TRBJ2-1 TRBV11-1 TRBD1 - TGTGCCAGCAGCGGACAGGGGAGCTCCTACAATGAGCAGTTCTTC CASSGQGSSYNEQFF
TRBJ2-7 TRBV20-1 TRBD2 many TGCAGTGCCATCAGCGGGAGTGTCGACGAGCAGTACTTC CSAISGSVDEQYF
TRBJ2-7 TRBV2 - few TGTGCCAGCAGTGATCGAACTAGCAGAGCCTACGAGCAGTACTTC CASSDRTSRAYEQYF
TRBJ2-1 TRBV2 TRBD1 - TGTGCCAGCAGTGGAACAGGGGGTACCCATGAGCAGTTCTTC CASSGTGGTHEQFF
TRBJ2-7 TRBV7-6 - - TGTGCCAGCAGCACCTACAGGTCCCACGAGCAGTACTTC CASSTYRSHEQYF
TRBJ1-4 TRBV15 - - TGTGCCACCAGCAGAGATAGGTTGGCAGTTGAAAAACTGTTTTTT CATSRDRLAVEKLFF
TRBJ2-2 TRBV9 - many TGTGCCAGCAGCGTAGTGTCGAGCCCCGGGGAGCTGTTTTTT CASSVVSSPGELFF
TRBJ2-7 TRBV10-3 - few TGTGCCATCAGTGTCCGGCCAGACAGCACCTACGAGCAGTACTTC CAISVRPDSTYEQYF
TRBJ2-6 TRBV6-2/TRBV6-3 - - TGTGCCAGCAGCGGTCACTCTGGGGCCAACGTCCTGACTTTC CASSGHSGANVLTF
TRBJ2-3 TRBV12-3/TRBV12-4 - - TGTGCCAGCAGTTCACAAGGCCCAGATACGCAGTATTTT CASSSQGPDTQYF
TRBJ2-5 TRBV7-8 TRBD2 - TGTGCCAGCAGCTCCCCCGGGGGGGCGAAGACCCAGTACTTC CASSSPGGAKTQYF
TRBJ1-2 TRBV10-3 - - TGTGCCATCAGTCTAATGCAGGGAGGTGGCTACACCTTC CAISLMQGGGYTF
TRBJ1-3 TRBV5-1 - many TGCGCCAGCAGCTTCGGGACCGGAAACACCATATATTTT CASSFGTGNTIYF
TRBJ2-1 TRBV20-1 - many TGCAGTGCGGACCCGGGACGCGATTACAATGAGCAGTTCTTC CSADPGRDYNEQFF
TRBJ2-7 TRBV27 - many TGTGCCAGCAGTACAATAACAGGGCAGGCAGGTTACGAGCAGTACTTC CASSTITGQAGYEQYF
TRBJ2-7 TRBV3-1 - few TGTGCCAGCAGCCGCGGACTACTTTACGAGCAGTACTTC CASSRGLLYEQYF